These T cell receptor beta chains were read from a single sample in a study of blood T cell repertoires in COVID-19. The repertoire was sequenced with immunoSEQ multiplex PCR; TCRdb's copy has only in-frame clones and lacks some. The sample has some 200,000 clones, roughly 82% seen once. Specimen: PBMCs or T cells enriched from blood (not recorded which). All receptors derive from a woman aged 55-69 years with acute COVID-19. CDR3s include the opening cysteine and the closing phenylalanine or tryptophan. Fields, in order: V gene, D gene, J gene, clone size, CDR3 DNA, CDR3 protein. The D gene is left open where the match is weak. Part of the rows lack a size; the others show once, few, many or a class for expanded clones.

>TRBV11-2|TRBD1|TRBJ1-6|NA
TGTGCCAGCAGCTTACCGTCAGGGGGGAATTCACCCCTCCACTTT
CASSLPSGGNSPLHF
>TRBV5-6|TRBD1|TRBJ1-2|NA
TGTGCCAGCAGCTTTTCGACAGGGGGCTTCCCGCACTATGGCTACACCTTC
CASSFSTGGFPHYGYTF
>TRBV29-1|NA|TRBJ1-1|NA
TGCAGCGTGAGGGAGTCGGGGACTGAAGCTTTCTTT
CSVRESGTEAFF
>TRBV6-1|NA|TRBJ2-1|NA
TGTGCCAGCAGTGAATCTCGTGGTAGCGGAAAATCCTACAATGAGCAGTTCTTC
CASSESRGSGKSYNEQFF
>TRBV5-1|NA|TRBJ2-5|NA
TGCGCCAGCAGCTTGGTCACAGTGCAAGAGACCCAGTACTTC
CASSLVTVQETQYF
>TRBV12-5|NA|TRBJ1-1|NA
TGTGCTAGTGGTCTAGGGGGGAACACTGAAGCTTTCTTT
CASGLGGNTEAFF
>TRBV24-1|TRBD1|TRBJ1-4|NA
TGTGCCACCAGTGATACCCGGGACAGCCCGGAAAAACTGTTTTTT
CATSDTRDSPEKLFF
>TRBV19|NA|TRBJ1-1|NA
TGTGCCAGTATCGGACAGCTCGAGAGGTGGGCTTTCTTT
CASIGQLERWAFF
>TRBV27|TRBD1|TRBJ1-6|NA
TGTGCCAGCAGCCTGACAGGGGATAATTCACCCCTCCACTTT
CASSLTGDNSPLHF
>TRBV18|TRBD1|TRBJ1-4|NA
TGTGCCAGCTCCCTCGGACAGGGTGCCGAAAAACTGTTTTTT
CASSLGQGAEKLFF
>TRBV13|NA|TRBJ2-1|NA
TGTGCCAGCAGCTTGACTACACCATTTGCCTACAATGAGCAGTTCTTC
CASSLTTPFAYNEQFF
>TRBV4-3|TRBD2|TRBJ2-3|NA
TGCGCCAGCAGCCAAGAGACTAGCGGGGGGGCCAACACAGATACGCAGTATTTT
CASSQETSGGANTDTQYF
>TRBV3-1/TRBV3-2|TRBD1|TRBJ1-2|NA
TGTGCCAGCAGCCCCCACAGGGGCTATGGCTACACCTTC
CASSPHRGYGYTF
>TRBV7-2|NA|TRBJ2-5|NA
TGTGCCAGCAGCTTAGTGGGCGGGCCGATGGGGGAGACCCAGTACTTC
CASSLVGGPMGETQYF
>TRBV3-1/TRBV3-2|TRBD1|TRBJ2-3|NA
TGTGCCAGCAGCCAAACAACAGGGGAAAGAGCAGATACGCAGTATTTT
CASSQTTGERADTQYF
>TRBV7-2|NA|TRBJ1-6|NA
TGTGCCAGCAAGACCCCGGACACCCGTGAGTTCCACTTT
CASKTPDTREFHF
>TRBV18|TRBD1|TRBJ1-5|once
TGTGCCAGCTCACGCAGGGACAGCTCTCAGCCCCAGCATTTT
CASSRRDSSQPQHF
>TRBV30|NA|TRBJ2-1|NA
TGTGCCTGGACGGGTTGGTACAATGAGCAGTTCTTC
CAWTGWYNEQFF